This T cell receptor (beta chain) was identified in a study of blood T cell repertoires in COVID-19. V lost 6 bases to trimming and J lost 0 bases; unmatched junction nucleotides: 8. Germline lookup yields CDR1 SQVTM and CDR2 ANQGSEA. The CDR3 length is 16 residues. Only one count was recorded for this clone. How the authors handled the data: Using reference gene primer amplification, nucleated cell counts were estimated. TCRdb's copy holds only in-frame clones and misses some; the assay was immunoSEQ multiplex PCR. V, J and clone size were drawn from that table, and D and trimming were deduced from the DNA. The sample lists about 70,000 clones; 81% were seen once.

The sample consisted of peripheral blood. The receptor was derived from a woman in her 70s with acute or convalescent COVID-19. The V call is TRBV29-1, the J call TRBJ2-6; 7 bases match TRBD1. CDR3 nucleotide sequence: TGCAGCGTCGGACAGGTTTCCACCTCTGGGGCCAACGTCCTGACTTTC. This gives the protein CSVGQVSTSGANVLTF.